The 26 T cell receptor beta chains below come from one sample, sequenced in a study of spatial heterogeneity in lung cancer. MiXCR, applied by TCRdb to the 5' RACE reads, yields one record per CDR3 protein. In the table there are about 120,000 distinct CDR3 sequences, more than 10% of which are singletons. Regarding time point: blood at routine non-recurrence follow-up after resection. Unsorted samples of tumor, nontumor lung or frozen PBMC had their whole RNA sequenced. The sequencing here drew on PBMCs, taken at follow-up. The origin of the receptors is a male donor with early-stage non-small cell lung cancer.

This clonotype was observed a few times. The genes are TRBV6-6 and TRBJ2-7; D may be TRBD2 (6 bases). The V gene's germline CDR1 is MNHNY and CDR2 SVGAGI (reference sequence). This CDR3 comprises 13 residues. The V gene lost 6 bases and the J gene lost 0 bases, with 9 bases spanning the gap. The chain's CDR3 is CASRVGGSYEQYF. The CDR3 DNA follows: TGTGCCAGCAGAGTGGGAGGCTCCTACGAGCAGTACTTC.

The table lists this clonotype with many counts. The V gene is TRBV7-2, the J gene TRBJ2-3, with 7 bases that match TRBD2. V lost 4 bases and J lost 1; bases outside the gene matches: 5. The CDR3 totals 15 residues. Germline CDR1 and CDR2: SGHTA and FQGNSA. The CDR3 nucleotides read TGTGCCAGCAGCTCCACTAGCGTCCGCACAGATACGCAGTATTTT. As protein: CASSSTSVRTDTQYF.

This clonotype was seen ten or more times. The gene calls are TRBV10-3 and TRBJ2-7; 10 nucleotides align to TRBD1. The length of the CDR3 is 13 residues. CDR1 and CDR2 (germline): ENHRY, SYGVKD. The V gene end was trimmed by 2 bases and the J gene end by 5 bases; junction bases not matched to a gene: 0. CDR3 sequence reads: CAISEDRGHEQYF. The CDR3 nucleotides read TGTGCCATCAGTGAGGACAGGGGGCACGAGCAGTACTTC.

This chain connects TRBV12-3 or TRBV12-4 to TRBJ2-1; unclear D gene. Trimming stripped 5 bases from V and 5 bases from J, with 10 bases between. This CDR3 is built from 13 residues. Here the CDR3 reads CASSNPWNNEQFF. The CDR3 DNA sequence: TGTGCCAGCAGTAACCCCTGGAACAATGAGCAGTTCTTC.

This clonotype has a handful of counts. The chain links TRBV7-2 to TRBJ1-2; perhaps TRBD1 as D (6 bases). The germline V gene encodes CDR1 SGHTA and CDR2 FQGNSA. The CDR3 consists of 15 residues. V lost 5 bases, J lost 6 bases, and 19 bases lay in between. The CDR3 reads CASSPPQGRNHGYTF. CDR3 DNA: TGTGCCAGCAGCCCCCCCCAGGGGCGCAACCATGGCTACACCTTC.

This clonotype appeared a single time. This rearrangement joins TRBV20-1 to TRBJ1-6, with D unresolved. Germline V gives CDR1 DFQATT, CDR2 SNEGSKA (reference sequence). The CDR3 extends over 15 amino acids. Trimming removed 3 bases from V and 7 bases from J, with 16 bases in between. The CDR3 protein is CSASRAASENSPLHF. CDR3 DNA sequence: TGCAGTGCTAGTAGGGCAGCGAGCGAAAATTCACCCCTCCACTTT.

The chain recombines TRBV7-2 with TRBJ2-5, with D tentatively TRBD1 (6 bases). V lost 6 bases, J lost 1 base, and 12 bases lay in between. This CDR3 contains 14 residues. Germline V gene lookup returns CDR1 SGHTA and CDR2 FQGNSA. CDR3 in amino acids: CASRSTGSQETQYF. The CDR3 DNA sequence: TGTGCCAGCAGATCTACAGGGTCCCAAGAGACCCAGTACTTC.

This clonotype was seen repeatedly, ten times or more. The chain combines TRBV28 with TRBJ2-7; maybe TRBD2 (5 bases). CDR3 length equals 13 residues. Looked up from germline, CDR1 is MDHEN and CDR2 is SYDVKM. The V end was cut by 3 bases, the J end by 9 bases, with 15 bases between. The CDR3 loop reads CASSFGRGLAQYF. The CDR3 DNA reads TGTGCCAGCAGTTTTGGTCGAGGGCTCGCGCAGTACTTC.

This clonotype was detected many times. This rearrangement joins TRBV20-1 to TRBJ1-1; maybe TRBD1 (6 bases). Germline CDR1 DFQATT, CDR2 SNEGSKA (reference sequence). V dropped 4 bases and J dropped 0 bases, with 12 bases sitting between them. CDR3 length: 14 residues. The CDR3 reads CSANTGHLNTEAFF. DNA for the CDR3: TGCAGTGCTAACACGGGACACCTGAACACTGAAGCTTTCTTT.

This clonotype was counted many times. V usage is TRBV6-1 and J usage is TRBJ2-7; D gene unclear. Germline CDR1 MNHNS, CDR2 SASEGT. V was shortened by 5 bases and J by 5 bases, with 16 bases between the two germline ends. This CDR3 has 14 residues. The CDR3 DNA reads TGTGCCAGCAGTCCCGGTCTACCAGTGGACGAGCAGTACTTC. This translates into CASSPGLPVDEQYF.

This clonotype was observed a handful of times. V is TRBV20-1 and J is TRBJ2-1, with D possibly called TRBD1 or TRBD2 (6 bases each). This CDR3 spans 14 amino acids. Trimming took 5 bases from V and 0 from J, leaving 11 bases between them. The V gene's germline CDR1 is DFQATT and CDR2 SNEGSKA (reference sequence). The CDR3: CSAGGTPSYNEQFF. CDR3 in DNA: TGCAGTGCTGGGGGGACACCCTCCTACAATGAGCAGTTCTTC.

This clonotype occurred a few times. V gene TRBV4-2 combines with J gene TRBJ1-4; D not resolved. The germline gives CDR1 LGHNA, CDR2 YNFKEQ. Trimming cost V 1 base and J 0 bases, with 6 bases left between them. CDR3 length: 15 amino acids. The CDR3 coding sequence is TGTGCCAGCAGCCAAGTGATAACAACTAATGAAAAACTGTTTTTT. It codes for CASSQVITTNEKLFF.

This clonotype was counted only a few times. The chain couples TRBV29-1 to TRBJ2-7; D may be TRBD1 (6 bases). V gave up 7 bases and J gave up 0 bases, with 10 bases separating them. The CDR3 sequence is 12 residues long. CDR1 is SQVTM and CDR2 is ANQGSEA in the germline V gene. Written as DNA, the CDR3 is TGCAGCGCCCAGGACAGCTCCTACGAGCAGTACTTC. Protein product: CSAQDSSYEQYF.

The gene calls are TRBV9 and TRBJ2-7; D remains ambiguous. The CDR3 length is 13 residues. Trimming stripped 3 bases from V and 2 bases from J, with 9 bases between. Germline loops: CDR1 SGDLS, CDR2 YYNGEE. The CDR3 reads CASSGKGPYEQYF. The CDR3 DNA reads TGTGCCAGCAGCGGTAAGGGTCCCTACGAGCAGTACTTC.

This clonotype was recorded at least ten times. This rearrangement joins TRBV28 to TRBJ2-1, with D perhaps TRBD1 (6 bases). Germline V lookup: CDR1 MDHEN, CDR2 SYDVKM. This CDR3 has 14 amino acids. V lost 6 bases and J 12 bases, leaving 21 bases between the germline ends. The CDR3 loop is CASRPGQNIPGQFF. CDR3 coding DNA: TGTGCCAGCAGGCCCGGACAGAACATTCCTGGGCAGTTCTTC.

The rearrangement joins TRBV27 to TRBJ2-2; TRBD1 is a possible D gene (5 bases). With 0 bases removed from V and 7 bases from J, the gap between germline ends came to 6 bases. The CDR3 length is 13 residues. Germline assignment: CDR1 MNHEY and CDR2 SMNVEV (reference sequence). For the CDR3, the DNA is TGTGCCAGCAGTTTATCGGACATCGGGGAGCTGTTTTTT. It translates to CASSLSDIGELFF.

In DNA, the CDR3 is TGTGCCATCGGTAATTCAGGCGGGAACTATGGCTACACCTTC. Protein: CAIGNSGGNYGYTF. V gene TRBV10-3 combines with J gene TRBJ1-2; D call uncertain. Germline V lookup: CDR1 ENHRY, CDR2 SYGVKD. V was clipped by 8 bases and J by 2 bases, with 15 bases between them. The CDR3 consists of 14 residues.

V is TRBV7-8 and J is TRBJ1-1; 10 bases are shared with TRBD1. CDR1 SGHVS and CDR2 FQNEAQ come from the germline V gene. Germline trimming cut 5 bases from V and 1 base from J; bases unmatched to any gene: 7. The CDR3 totals 16 residues. The CDR3, as DNA: TGTGCCAGCAGCCACGATAGGGACAGGGGGAACACTGAAGCTTTCTTT. Amino acid sequence: CASSHDRDRGNTEAFF.

The chain uses TRBV6-6 and TRBJ2-2; D possibly corresponds to TRBD2 (6 bases). The CDR3 contains 13 residues. The germline gives CDR1 MNHNY, CDR2 SVGAGI (reference sequence). Trimming cost V 10 bases and J 7 bases, with 16 bases left between them. CDR3 sequence (DNA): TGTGCCATACTTTGGCAGGGAGGCGGGGAGCTGTTTTTT. Translated, it gives CAILWQGGGELFF.

The gene calls are TRBV7-2 and TRBJ2-3, with TRBD2 identical over 8 bases. CDR1 and CDR2 (germline): SGHTA, FQGNSA. With 7 bases clipped from V and 2 bases from J, the junction kept 8 bases outside the gene matches. The CDR3 has 15 amino acids. The CDR3 DNA reads as TGTGCCAGCATCTCTGGGCGGGGGGTCACAGATACGCAGTATTTT. This codes for CASISGRGVTDTQYF.

This clonotype has more than one count but fewer than ten. V gene TRBV11-3 combines with J gene TRBJ2-2, with D possibly TRBD1 on 6 matching bases. Trimming shortened V by 0 bases and J by 0 bases, and 8 bases separated the two germline ends. The CDR3 loop spans 16 amino acids. The germline V gene encodes CDR1 SGHNT and CDR2 YENEEA. The CDR3 loop reads CASSLERTANTGELFF. Written as DNA, the CDR3 is TGTGCCAGCAGCTTAGAAAGGACAGCGAACACCGGGGAGCTGTTTTTT.

This clonotype has only a few counts. This may stem from a read error, because a much larger clone lies one nucleotide away. This chain links TRBV27 with TRBJ2-7; no definite D call. The length of the CDR3 is 13 residues. The germline gives CDR1 MNHEY, CDR2 SMNVEV (reference sequence). The V gene lost 2 bases and the J gene lost 1 base, with 6 bases spanning the gap. The CDR3 nucleotides read TGTGCCAGCAGTTTACAGAGGTCCTACGAGCAGTACTTC. Translated, it gives CASSLQRSYEQYF.

This clonotype was recorded at least ten times. V and J are TRBV28 and TRBJ1-2; 8 positions agree with TRBD1. Germline CDR1 is MDHEN and CDR2 is SYDVKM. This CDR3 comprises 14 residues. J was trimmed by 6 bases and V by 6 bases; bases with no gene match: 9. The CDR3: CASRLRGRSNGYTF. The DNA for the CDR3 is TGTGCCAGCAGACTCAGGGGGCGCTCTAATGGCTACACCTTC.

The genes are TRBV28 and TRBJ2-1; D assignment may be TRBD1 or TRBD2 (5 bases each). With 3 bases removed from V and 2 bases from J, the gap between germline ends came to 14 bases. The CDR3 has 16 amino acids. Germline V lookup: CDR1 MDHEN, CDR2 SYDVKM. The CDR3 sequence is CASSFSGPPTYNEQFF. CDR3 nucleotides: TGTGCCAGCAGTTTCTCGGGACCGCCCACCTACAATGAGCAGTTCTTC.

The rearrangement uses TRBV7-8 and TRBJ2-5; no clear D. CDR1 and CDR2 (germline): SGHVS, FQNEAQ. V lost 7 bases and J lost 3, with 15 bases in between. The CDR3 contains 14 residues. The CDR3 nucleotides read TGTGCCAGCATCGCCACGGGTAACGAAGAGACCCAGTACTTC. This translates into CASIATGNEETQYF.

The rearrangement uses TRBV18 and TRBJ2-5; D not certain. CDR3 length: 14 amino acids. In germline, CDR1 is KGHSH, CDR2 LQKENI. Trimming cost V 1 base and J 5 bases, with 11 bases left between them. The CDR3 protein is CASSPHPSRETQYF. The CDR3 nucleotides read TGTGCCAGCTCACCACACCCCTCCCGGGAGACCCAGTACTTC.